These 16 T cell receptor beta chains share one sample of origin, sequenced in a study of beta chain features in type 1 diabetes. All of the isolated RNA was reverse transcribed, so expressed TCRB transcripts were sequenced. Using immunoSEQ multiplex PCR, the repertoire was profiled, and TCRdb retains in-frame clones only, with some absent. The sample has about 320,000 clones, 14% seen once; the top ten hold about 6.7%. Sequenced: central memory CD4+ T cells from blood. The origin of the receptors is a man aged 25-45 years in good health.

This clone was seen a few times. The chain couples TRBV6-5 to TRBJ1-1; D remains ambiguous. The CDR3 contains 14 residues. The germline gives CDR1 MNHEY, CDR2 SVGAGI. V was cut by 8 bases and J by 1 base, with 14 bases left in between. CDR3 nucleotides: TGTGCCAGCCGGACGGTGGTGAGGAACACTGAAGCTTTCTTT. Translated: CASRTVVRNTEAFF.

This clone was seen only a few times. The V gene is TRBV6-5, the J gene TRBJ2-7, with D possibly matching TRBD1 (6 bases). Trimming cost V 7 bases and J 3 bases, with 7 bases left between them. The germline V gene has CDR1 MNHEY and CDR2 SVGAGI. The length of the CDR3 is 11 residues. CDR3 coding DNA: TGTGCCAGCATGACAGGCTACGAGCAGTACTTC. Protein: CASMTGYEQYF.

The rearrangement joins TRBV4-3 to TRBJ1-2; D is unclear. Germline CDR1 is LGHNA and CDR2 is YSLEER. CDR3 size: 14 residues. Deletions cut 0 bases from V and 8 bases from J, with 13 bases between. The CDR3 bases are TGCGCCAGCAGCCAAGATTCTATATCAATAGGCTACACCTTC. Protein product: CASSQDSISIGYTF.

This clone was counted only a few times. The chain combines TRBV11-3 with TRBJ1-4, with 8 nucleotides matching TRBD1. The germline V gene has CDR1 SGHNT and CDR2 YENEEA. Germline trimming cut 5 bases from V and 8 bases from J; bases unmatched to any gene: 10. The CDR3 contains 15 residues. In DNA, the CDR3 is TGTGCCAGCAGCCCCACCGGACAGGGTGGCGAAAAACTGTTTTTT. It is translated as CASSPTGQGGEKLFF.

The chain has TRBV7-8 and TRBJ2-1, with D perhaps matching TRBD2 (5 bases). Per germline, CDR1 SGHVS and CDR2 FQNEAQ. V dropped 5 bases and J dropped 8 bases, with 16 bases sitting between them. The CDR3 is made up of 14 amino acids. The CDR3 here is CASSLPGGRDEQFF. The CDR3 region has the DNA TGTGCCAGCAGCCTGCCCGGAGGACGCGATGAGCAGTTCTTC.

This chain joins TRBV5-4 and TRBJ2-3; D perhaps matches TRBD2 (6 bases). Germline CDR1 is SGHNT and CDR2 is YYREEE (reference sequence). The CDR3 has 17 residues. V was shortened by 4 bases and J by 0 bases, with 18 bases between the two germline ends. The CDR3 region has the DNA TGTGCCAGCAGCGTCCCCCGGGCGGGGATTAGCACAGATACGCAGTATTTT. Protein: CASSVPRAGISTDTQYF.

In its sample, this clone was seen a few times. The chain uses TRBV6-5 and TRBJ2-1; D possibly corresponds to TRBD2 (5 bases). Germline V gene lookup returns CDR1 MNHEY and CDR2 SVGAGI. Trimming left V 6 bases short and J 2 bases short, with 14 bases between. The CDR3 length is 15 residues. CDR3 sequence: CASSQDGGPYNEQFF. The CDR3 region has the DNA TGTGCCAGCAGCCAGGACGGAGGCCCCTACAATGAGCAGTTCTTC.

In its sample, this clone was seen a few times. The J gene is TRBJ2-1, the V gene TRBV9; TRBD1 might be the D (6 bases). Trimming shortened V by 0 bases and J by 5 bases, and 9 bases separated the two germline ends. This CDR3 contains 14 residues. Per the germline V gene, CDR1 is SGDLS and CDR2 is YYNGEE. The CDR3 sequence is CASSVGTENNEQFF. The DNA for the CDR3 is TGTGCCAGCAGCGTAGGGACAGAGAACAATGAGCAGTTCTTC.

The CDR3 DNA reads as TGCGCCAGCAGCCTGGGACAGGACCAAAACGGGGAGCTGTTTTTT. It translates to CASSLGQDQNGELFF. The V call is TRBV5-1, the J call TRBJ2-2; 8 positions agree with TRBD1. Germline V gene sequence: CDR1 SGHRS, CDR2 YFSETQ. This CDR3 region has 15 residues. V shed 4 bases, J shed 7 bases, and the junction held 9 bases outside the gene matches.

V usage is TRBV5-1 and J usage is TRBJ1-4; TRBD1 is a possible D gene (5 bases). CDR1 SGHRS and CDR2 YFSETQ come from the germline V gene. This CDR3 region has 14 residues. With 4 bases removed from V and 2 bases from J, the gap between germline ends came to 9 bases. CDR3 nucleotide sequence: TGCGCCAGCAGCCCCCAGGGTACTAATGAAAAACTGTTTTTT. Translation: CASSPQGTNEKLFF.

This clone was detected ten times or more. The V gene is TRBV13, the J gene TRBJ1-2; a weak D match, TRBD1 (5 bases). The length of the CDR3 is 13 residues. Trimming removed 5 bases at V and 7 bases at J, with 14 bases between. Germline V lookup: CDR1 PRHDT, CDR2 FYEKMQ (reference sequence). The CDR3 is CASSVYRKGGYTF. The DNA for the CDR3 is TGTGCCAGCAGCGTCTACAGGAAAGGTGGCTACACCTTC.

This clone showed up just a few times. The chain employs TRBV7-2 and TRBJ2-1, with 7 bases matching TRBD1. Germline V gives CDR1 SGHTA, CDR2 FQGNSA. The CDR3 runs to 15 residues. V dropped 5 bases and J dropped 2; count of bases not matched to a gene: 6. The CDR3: CASSLQQGPYNEQFF. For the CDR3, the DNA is TGTGCCAGCAGCCTCCAACAGGGGCCCTACAATGAGCAGTTCTTC.

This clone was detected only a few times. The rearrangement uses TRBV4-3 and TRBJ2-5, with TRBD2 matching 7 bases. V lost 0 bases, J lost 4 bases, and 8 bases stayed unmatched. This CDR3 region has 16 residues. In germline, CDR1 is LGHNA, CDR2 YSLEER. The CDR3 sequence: CASSQDGSTGGETQYF. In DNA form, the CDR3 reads TGCGCCAGCAGCCAAGATGGCTCCACGGGAGGAGAGACCCAGTACTTC.

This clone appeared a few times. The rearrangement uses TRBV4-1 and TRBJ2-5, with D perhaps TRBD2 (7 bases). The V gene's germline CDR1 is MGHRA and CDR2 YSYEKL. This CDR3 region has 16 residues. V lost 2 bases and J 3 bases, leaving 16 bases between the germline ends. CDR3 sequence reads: CASSQPRAGAEETQYF. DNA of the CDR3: TGCGCCAGCAGCCAACCGCGGGCGGGGGCAGAAGAGACCCAGTACTTC.

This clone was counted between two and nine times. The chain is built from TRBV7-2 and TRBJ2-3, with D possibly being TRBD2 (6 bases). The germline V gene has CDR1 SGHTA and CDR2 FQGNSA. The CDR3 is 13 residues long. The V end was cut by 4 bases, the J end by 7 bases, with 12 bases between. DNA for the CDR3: TGTGCCAGCAGCTGGACTACTCAGTATACGCAGTATTTT. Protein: CASSWTTQYTQYF.

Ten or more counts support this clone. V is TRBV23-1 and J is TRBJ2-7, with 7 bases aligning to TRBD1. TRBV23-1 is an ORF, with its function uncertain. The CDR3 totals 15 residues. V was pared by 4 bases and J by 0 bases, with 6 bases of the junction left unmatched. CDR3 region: CASSPSDRFSYEQYV. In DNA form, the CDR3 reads TGCGCCAGCAGTCCCTCGGACAGGTTCTCCTACGAGCAGTACGTC.